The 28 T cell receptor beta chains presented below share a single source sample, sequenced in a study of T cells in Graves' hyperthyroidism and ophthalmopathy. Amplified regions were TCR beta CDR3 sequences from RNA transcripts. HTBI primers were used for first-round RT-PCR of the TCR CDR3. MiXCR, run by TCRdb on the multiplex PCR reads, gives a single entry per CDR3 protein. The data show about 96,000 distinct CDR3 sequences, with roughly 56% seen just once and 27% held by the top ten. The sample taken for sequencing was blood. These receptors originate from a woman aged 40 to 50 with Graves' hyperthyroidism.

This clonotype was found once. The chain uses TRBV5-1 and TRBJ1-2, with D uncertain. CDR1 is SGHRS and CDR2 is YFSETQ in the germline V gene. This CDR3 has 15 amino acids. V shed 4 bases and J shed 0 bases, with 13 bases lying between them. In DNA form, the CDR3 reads TGCGCCAGCAGCACCTTCGCAAATTCTAACTATGGCTACACCTTC. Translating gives CASSTFANSNYGYTF.

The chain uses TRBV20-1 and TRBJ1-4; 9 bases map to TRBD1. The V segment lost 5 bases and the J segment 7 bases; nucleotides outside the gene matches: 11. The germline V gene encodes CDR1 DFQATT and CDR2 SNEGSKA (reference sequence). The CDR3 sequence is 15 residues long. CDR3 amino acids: CSAGESGTGSEKLFF. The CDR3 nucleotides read TGCAGTGCTGGCGAGTCCGGGACAGGGTCTGAAAAACTGTTTTTT.

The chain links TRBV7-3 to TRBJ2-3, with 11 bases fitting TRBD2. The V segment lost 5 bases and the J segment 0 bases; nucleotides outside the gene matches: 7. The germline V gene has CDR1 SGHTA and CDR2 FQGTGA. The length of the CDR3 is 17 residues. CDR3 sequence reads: CASSKSPSGRSTDTQYF. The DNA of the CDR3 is TGTGCCAGCAGCAAAAGTCCTAGCGGGAGGAGCACAGATACGCAGTATTTT. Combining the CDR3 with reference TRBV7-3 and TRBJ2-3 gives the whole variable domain GAGVSQTPSNKVTEKGKYVELRCDPISGHTALYWYRQSLGQGPEFLIYFQGTGAADDSGLPNDRFFAVRPEGSVSTLKIQRTERGDSAVYLCASSKSPSGRSTDTQYFGPGTRLTVL.

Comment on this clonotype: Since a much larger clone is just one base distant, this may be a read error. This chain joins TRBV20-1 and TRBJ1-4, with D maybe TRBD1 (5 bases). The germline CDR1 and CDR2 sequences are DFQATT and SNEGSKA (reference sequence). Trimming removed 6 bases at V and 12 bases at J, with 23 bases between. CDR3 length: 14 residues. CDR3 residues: CSAPAPGRRMELFF. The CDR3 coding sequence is TGCAGTGCCCCCGCTCCGGGACGCCGGATGGAACTGTTTTTT.

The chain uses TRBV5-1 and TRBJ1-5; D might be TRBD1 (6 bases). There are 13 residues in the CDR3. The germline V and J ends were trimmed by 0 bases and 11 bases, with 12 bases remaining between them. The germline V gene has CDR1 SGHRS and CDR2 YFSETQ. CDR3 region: CASSLGGAETQHF. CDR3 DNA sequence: TGCGCCAGCAGCTTGGGGGGGGCAGAGACCCAGCATTTT.

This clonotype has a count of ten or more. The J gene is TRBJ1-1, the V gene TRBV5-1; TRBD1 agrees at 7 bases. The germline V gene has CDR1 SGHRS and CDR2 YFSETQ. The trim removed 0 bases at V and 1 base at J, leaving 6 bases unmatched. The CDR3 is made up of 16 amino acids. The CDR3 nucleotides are TGCGCCAGCAGCTTGGCCGCAGGGGGACCGAACACTGAAGCTTTCTTT. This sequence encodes CASSLAAGGPNTEAFF.

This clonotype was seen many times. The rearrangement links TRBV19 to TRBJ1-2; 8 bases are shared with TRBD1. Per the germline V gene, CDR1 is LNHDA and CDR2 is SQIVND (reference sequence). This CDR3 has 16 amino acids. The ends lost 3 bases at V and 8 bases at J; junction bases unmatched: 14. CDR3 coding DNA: TGTGCCAGTAGTATCCGCCGCCCAGGGGGCTCGGGAGGCTACACCTTC. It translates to CASSIRRPGGSGGYTF.

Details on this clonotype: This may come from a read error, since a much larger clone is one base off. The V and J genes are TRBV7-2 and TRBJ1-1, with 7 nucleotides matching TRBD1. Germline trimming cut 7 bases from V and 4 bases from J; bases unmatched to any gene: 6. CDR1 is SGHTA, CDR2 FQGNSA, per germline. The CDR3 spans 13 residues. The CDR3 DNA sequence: TGTGCCAGCAACCCGTCAGGGGGCACTGAAGCTTTCTTT. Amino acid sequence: CASNPSGGTEAFF.

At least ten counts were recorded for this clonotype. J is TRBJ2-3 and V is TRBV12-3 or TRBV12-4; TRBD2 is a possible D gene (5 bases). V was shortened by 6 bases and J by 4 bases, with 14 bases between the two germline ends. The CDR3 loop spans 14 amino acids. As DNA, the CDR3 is TGTGCCAGCAGACCCGGAGGAGTGTCAGATACGCAGTATTTT. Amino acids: CASRPGGVSDTQYF.

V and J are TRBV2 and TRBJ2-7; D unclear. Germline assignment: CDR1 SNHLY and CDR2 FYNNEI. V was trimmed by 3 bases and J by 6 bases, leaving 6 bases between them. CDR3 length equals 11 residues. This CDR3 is CASSEFGEQYF. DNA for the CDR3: TGTGCCAGCAGTGAGTTCGGCGAGCAGTACTTC.

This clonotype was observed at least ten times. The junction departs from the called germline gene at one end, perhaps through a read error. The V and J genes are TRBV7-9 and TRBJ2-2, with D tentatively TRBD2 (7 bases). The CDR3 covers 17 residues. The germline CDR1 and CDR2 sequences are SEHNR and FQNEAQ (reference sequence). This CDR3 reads CASSRQMREGGPGELFF. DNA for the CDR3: TGCGCCAGCAGCCGGCAGATGAGGGAGGGGGGACCCGGGGAGCTGTTTTTT.

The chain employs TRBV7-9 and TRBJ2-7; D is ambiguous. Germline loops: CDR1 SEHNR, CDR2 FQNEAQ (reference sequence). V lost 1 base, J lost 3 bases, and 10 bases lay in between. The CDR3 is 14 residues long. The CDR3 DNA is TGTGCCAGCAGCTTAGGGGGTCAAAACTACGAGCAGTACTTC. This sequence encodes CASSLGGQNYEQYF.

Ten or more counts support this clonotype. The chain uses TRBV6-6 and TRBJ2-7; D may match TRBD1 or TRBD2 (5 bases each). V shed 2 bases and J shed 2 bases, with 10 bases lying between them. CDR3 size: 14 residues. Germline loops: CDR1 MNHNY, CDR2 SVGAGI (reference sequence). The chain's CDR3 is CASSYGRGTYEQYF. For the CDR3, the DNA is TGTGCCAGCAGTTACGGACGGGGCACCTACGAGCAGTACTTC.

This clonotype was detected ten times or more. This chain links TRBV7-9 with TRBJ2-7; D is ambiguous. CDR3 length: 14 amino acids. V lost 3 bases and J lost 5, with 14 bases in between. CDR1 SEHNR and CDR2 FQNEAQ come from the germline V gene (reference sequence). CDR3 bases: TGTGCCAGCAGCTTCCCTGGGCTGACACACGAGCAGTACTTC. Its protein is CASSFPGLTHEQYF. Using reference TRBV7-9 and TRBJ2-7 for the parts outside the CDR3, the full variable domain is DTGVSQNPRHKITKRGQNVTFRCDPISEHNRLYWYRQTLGQGPEFLTYFQNEAQLEKSRLLSDRFSAERPKGSFSTLEIQRTEQGDSAMYLCASSFPGLTHEQYFGPGTRLTVT.

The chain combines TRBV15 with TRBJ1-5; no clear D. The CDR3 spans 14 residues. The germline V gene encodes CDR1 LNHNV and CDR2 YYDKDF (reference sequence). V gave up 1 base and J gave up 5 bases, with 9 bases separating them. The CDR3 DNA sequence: TGTGCCACCAGCAGAGGTTATGGGGATCAGCCCCAGCATTTT. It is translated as CATSRGYGDQPQHF.

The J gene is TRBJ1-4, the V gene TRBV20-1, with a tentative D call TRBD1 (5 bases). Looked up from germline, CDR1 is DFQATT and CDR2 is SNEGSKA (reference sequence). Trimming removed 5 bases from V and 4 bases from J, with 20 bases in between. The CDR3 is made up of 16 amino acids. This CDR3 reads CSAGSDVRGVNEKLFF. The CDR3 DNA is TGCAGTGCTGGCTCGGACGTTAGAGGGGTTAATGAAAAACTGTTTTTT.

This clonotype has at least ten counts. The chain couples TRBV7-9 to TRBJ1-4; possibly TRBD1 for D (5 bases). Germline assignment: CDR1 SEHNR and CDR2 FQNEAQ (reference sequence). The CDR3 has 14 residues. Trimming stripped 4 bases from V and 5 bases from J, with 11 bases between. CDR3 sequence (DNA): TGTGCCAGCAGCTCTCGGCGGGGGAATGAAAAACTGTTTTTT. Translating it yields CASSSRRGNEKLFF.

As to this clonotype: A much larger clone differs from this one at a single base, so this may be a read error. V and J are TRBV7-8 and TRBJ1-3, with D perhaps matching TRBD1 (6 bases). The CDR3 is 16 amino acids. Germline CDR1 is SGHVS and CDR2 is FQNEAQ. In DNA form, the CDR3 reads TGTGCCAGCAGTTACCATCGGGACACCTCTGGAAGCACCATATATTTT. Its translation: CASSYHRDTSGSTIYF.

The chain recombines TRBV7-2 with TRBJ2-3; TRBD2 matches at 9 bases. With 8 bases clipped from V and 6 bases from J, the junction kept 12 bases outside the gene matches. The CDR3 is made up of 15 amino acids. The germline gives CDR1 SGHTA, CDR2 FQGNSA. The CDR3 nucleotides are TGTGCCAGCTCGGCAGGAGCGGGAGGATCGGATACGCAGTATTTT. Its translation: CASSAGAGGSDTQYF.

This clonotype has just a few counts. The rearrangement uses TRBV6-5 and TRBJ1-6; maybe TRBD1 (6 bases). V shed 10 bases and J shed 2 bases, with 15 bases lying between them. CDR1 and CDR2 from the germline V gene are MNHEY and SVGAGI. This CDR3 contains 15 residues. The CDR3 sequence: CAIGRGDAYNSPLHF. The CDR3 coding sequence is TGTGCCATCGGGAGGGGGGACGCCTATAATTCACCCCTCCACTTT.

The CDR3 loop is CSVEGMSGLTF. The CDR3 DNA is TGCAGCGTTGAAGGCATGTCAGGACTTACCTTC. The chain employs TRBV29-1 and TRBJ1-2; D gene unclear. The CDR3 consists of 11 residues. Trimming left V 1 base short and J 14 bases short, with 14 bases between. Germline CDR1 SQVTM, CDR2 ANQGSEA.

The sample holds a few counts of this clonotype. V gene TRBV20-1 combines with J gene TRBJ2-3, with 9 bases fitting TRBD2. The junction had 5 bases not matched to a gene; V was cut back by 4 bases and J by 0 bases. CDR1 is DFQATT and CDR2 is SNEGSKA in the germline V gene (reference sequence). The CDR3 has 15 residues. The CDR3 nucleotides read TGCAGTGCTAAAGGCGGGAGGGGTAGCACAGATACGCAGTATTTT. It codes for CSAKGGRGSTDTQYF.

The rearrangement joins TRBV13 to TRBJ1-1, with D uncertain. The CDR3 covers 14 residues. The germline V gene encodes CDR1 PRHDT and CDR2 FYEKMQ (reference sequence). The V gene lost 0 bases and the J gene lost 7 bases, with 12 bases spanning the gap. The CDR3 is CASSLGAGGREAFF. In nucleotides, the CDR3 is TGTGCCAGCAGCTTAGGCGCAGGTGGCCGTGAAGCTTTCTTT.

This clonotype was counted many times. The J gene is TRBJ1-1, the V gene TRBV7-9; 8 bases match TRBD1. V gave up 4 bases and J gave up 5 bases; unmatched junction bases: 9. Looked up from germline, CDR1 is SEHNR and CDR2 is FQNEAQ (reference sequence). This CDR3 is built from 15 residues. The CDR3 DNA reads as TGTGCCAGCAGCTCAGGGCAGGGGGCATGGACTGAAGCTTTCTTT. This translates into CASSSGQGAWTEAFF.

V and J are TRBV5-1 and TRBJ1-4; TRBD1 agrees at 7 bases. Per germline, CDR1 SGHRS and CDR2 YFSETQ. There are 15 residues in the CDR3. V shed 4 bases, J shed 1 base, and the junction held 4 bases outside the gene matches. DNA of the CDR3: TGCGCCAGCAGCCCCCAGGGGGTAACTAATGAAAAACTGTTTTTT. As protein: CASSPQGVTNEKLFF.

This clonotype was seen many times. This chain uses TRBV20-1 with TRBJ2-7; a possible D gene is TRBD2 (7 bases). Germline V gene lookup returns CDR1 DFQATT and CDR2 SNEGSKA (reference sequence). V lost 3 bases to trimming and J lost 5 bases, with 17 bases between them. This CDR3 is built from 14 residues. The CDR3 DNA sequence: TGCAGTGCTAGCCTACCAAGGGGGGGCGACGAGCAGTACTTC. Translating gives CSASLPRGGDEQYF.

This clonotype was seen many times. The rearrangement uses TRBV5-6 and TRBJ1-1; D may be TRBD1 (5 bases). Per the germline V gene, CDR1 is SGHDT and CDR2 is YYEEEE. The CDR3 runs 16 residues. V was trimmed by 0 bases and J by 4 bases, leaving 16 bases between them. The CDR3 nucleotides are TGTGCCAGCAGCTTGGTGGTCAGGGAAGGGTCCACTGAAGCTTTCTTT. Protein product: CASSLVVREGSTEAFF.

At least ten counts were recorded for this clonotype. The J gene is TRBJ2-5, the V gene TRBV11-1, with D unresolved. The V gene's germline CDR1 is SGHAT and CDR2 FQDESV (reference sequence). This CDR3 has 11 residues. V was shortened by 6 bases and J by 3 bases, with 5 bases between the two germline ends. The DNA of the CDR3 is TGTGCCAGCAGTACCGAAGAGACCCAGTACTTC. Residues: CASSTEETQYF.